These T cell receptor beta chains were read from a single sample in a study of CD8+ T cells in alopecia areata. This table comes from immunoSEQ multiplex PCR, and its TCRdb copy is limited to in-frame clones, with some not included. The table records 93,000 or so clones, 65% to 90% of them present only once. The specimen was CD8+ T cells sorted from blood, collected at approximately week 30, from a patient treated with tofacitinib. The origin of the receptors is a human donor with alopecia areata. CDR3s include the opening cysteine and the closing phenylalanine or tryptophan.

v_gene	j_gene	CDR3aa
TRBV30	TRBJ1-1	CAWSPRDRGYTEAFF
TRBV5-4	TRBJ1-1	CASSLSTLNTEAFF
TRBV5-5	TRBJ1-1	CASSLHLDSLFGTEAFF
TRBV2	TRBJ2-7	CASSDLAYEQYF
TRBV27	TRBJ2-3	CASSLSSSGTDTQYF
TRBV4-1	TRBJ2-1	CASSPQGSDEQFF
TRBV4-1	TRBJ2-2	CASSRTGTSGGELFF
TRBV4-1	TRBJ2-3	CASSQDTGSDTQYF
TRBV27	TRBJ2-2	CASSLVRVTGELFF
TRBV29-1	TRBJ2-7	CSVELENEQYF
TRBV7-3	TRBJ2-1	CASSPPTSGGTKHHNEQFF
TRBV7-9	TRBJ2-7	CASSPTGNYEQYF
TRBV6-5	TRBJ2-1	CANGRETYNEQFF
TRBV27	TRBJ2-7	CASSQGTRTYEQYF
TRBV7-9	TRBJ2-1	CASSNSETSGGPTYNEQFF
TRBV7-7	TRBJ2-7	CASSLSAYYEQYF
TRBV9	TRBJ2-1	CASSTPGRNNEQFF
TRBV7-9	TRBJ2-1	CASRPPHGRHYNEQFF
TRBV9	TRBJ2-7	CASSGDRVSYEQYF
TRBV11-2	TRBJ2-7	CASSLYGQGYEQYF
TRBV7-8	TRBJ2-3	CASSLGGRSSDTQYF
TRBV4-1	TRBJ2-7	CASSQEVGGLYEQYF
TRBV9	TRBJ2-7	CASSEGTGGHPYEQYF
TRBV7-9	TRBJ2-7	CASSDQDRLSYEQYF
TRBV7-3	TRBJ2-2	CASSLFLGDTNTGELFF
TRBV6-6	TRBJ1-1	CASSYRGGDTEAFF
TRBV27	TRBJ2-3	CASRDFTDTQYF
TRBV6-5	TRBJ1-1	CASRLSRNTEAFF
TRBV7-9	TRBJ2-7	CASSQAGERSSYEQYF
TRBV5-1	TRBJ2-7	CASSLRSSYEQYF
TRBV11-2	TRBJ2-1	CASSLSGGGNEQFF